Following are 8 T cell receptor beta chains from one sample sequenced in a study of PD-L1 blockade in urothelial cancer. The time point here: pretreatment peripheral blood. The method was immunoSEQ multiplex PCR; TCRdb's version includes in-frame clones alone and lacks a portion of them. The sample includes tens of thousands of clones, around 85% of them seen just once. Sample: PBMCs, taken around atezolizumab (anti-PD-L1) treatment. These TCRs come from a man aged 55 to 70 with urothelial cancer.

The chain couples TRBV7-3 to TRBJ2-4; a weak D match, TRBD2 (6 bases). V lost 7 bases and J 1 base, leaving 23 bases between the germline ends. CDR3 size: 18 residues. Looked up from germline, CDR1 is SGHTA and CDR2 is FQGTGA. CDR3 residues: CASTLTRRGGRAKNIQYF. DNA of the CDR3: TGTGCCAGCACCCTAACGAGGCGGGGAGGACGGGCCAAAAACATTCAGTACTTC.

The chain carries TRBV4-1 and TRBJ1-6, with D possibly being TRBD1 (5 bases). Trimming removed 0 bases at V and 5 bases at J, with 14 bases between. The CDR3 loop spans 17 amino acids. Germline-derived CDR1 and CDR2 are MGHRA and YSYEKL. CDR3 region: CASSQERTRLHNSPLHF. CDR3 nucleotide sequence: TGCGCCAGCAGCCAAGAACGGACACGATTGCATAATTCACCCCTCCACTTT.

V gene TRBV7-9 combines with J gene TRBJ1-2, with no clear D. Trimming removed 3 bases at V and 2 bases at J, with 7 bases between. Per germline, CDR1 SEHNR and CDR2 FQNEAQ (reference sequence). CDR3 length: 13 amino acids. In DNA form, the CDR3 reads TGTGCCAGCAGCTTCGATCTAAACTATGGCTACACCTTC. Translating it yields CASSFDLNYGYTF.

This clone appeared a single time. The gene calls are TRBV4-1 and TRBJ2-6; possibly TRBD2 for D (6 bases). Germline V lookup: CDR1 MGHRA, CDR2 YSYEKL. The CDR3 runs 17 residues. The V end lost 4 bases, the J end lost 0 bases, and 13 bases lay between the germline ends. CDR3 in DNA: TGCGCCAGCAGCCTCCGGGACTCCTTCTCTGGGGCCAACGTCCTGACTTTC. It codes for CASSLRDSFSGANVLTF.

This chain connects TRBV10-2 to TRBJ1-5; D may be TRBD1 (5 bases). CDR3 size: 14 residues. V was trimmed by 8 bases and J by 7 bases, leaving 18 bases between them. The germline CDR1 and CDR2 sequences are WSHSY and SAAADI. CDR3: CASRRGGDGQPQHF. In DNA form, the CDR3 reads TGCGCCAGCCGACGTGGAGGGGACGGCCAGCCCCAGCATTTT.

This chain connects TRBV30 to TRBJ1-4; 9 bases line up with TRBD1. V was pared by 1 base and J by 7 bases, with 1 base of the junction left unmatched. This CDR3 spans 13 amino acids. Germline loops: CDR1 GTSNPN, CDR2 SVGIG (reference sequence). The CDR3: CAWSGDRAEKLFF. The CDR3 nucleotides read TGTGCCTGGAGTGGGGACAGGGCTGAAAAACTGTTTTTT.

This rearrangement joins TRBV4-1 to TRBJ2-3; 8 nucleotides line up with TRBD2. The germline gives CDR1 MGHRA, CDR2 YSYEKL. This CDR3 has 19 amino acids. J gave up 1 base and V 1 base, and 13 bases lay outside the gene matches. The CDR3 spells CASSQGGVSGIRRTDTQYF. The CDR3 DNA reads as TGCGCCAGCAGCCAAGGCGGGGTTAGCGGGATAAGGCGCACAGATACGCAGTATTTT.

The chain has TRBV9 and TRBJ2-2; 15 bases align to TRBD2. The CDR3 spans 20 residues. CDR1 SGDLS and CDR2 YYNGEE come from the germline V gene. The J segment lost 0 bases and the V segment lost 4 bases, leaving 10 bases of the junction unmatched. The CDR3 sequence is CASSSLKGLAGGTNTGELFF. The CDR3 nucleotides read TGTGCCAGCAGCTCTCTTAAGGGACTAGCGGGGGGTACGAACACCGGGGAGCTGTTTTTT.